The clone carrying this TCR beta chain was picked up a small number of times. Its cognate antigen is unknown. Via MiXCR, TCRdb re-called the RT-PCR reads, giving one row per CDR3 protein. The repertoire holds around 200,000 distinct CDR3 sequences, with roughly 12% as singletons. The data derive from a study of response to subunit inactivated influenza vaccine. The study's findings and limits: Only a handful of new T cells, the authors suggested, are recruited with each seasonal influenza vaccination.

The CDR3 sequence is 12 residues long. The V end was cut by 5 bases, the J end by 3 bases, with 8 bases between. The sample also formed part of further work on T cells expressing NK-cell markers. From that second work: 5'RACE template switching with UMIs generated TCR beta cDNA. The CD3+CD56-NKG2C+ fraction was also led by these clonotypes in a handful of donors.

The sample in question was CD8+ T cells sorted from PBMCs, obtained 11 to 12 days after vaccination. This TCR was recovered from a man in his fifties or sixties who received an inactivated influenza vaccine. V gene TRBV12-3 or TRBV12-4 combines with J gene TRBJ2-7; the D is unclear. In nucleotides, the CDR3 is TGTGCCAGCAGTCTCGGGTTCTACGAGCAGTACTTC. Translating it yields CASSLGFYEQYF.